Included here is one T cell receptor (beta chain) sequence, with context. Patients from Seattle were sampled longitudinally, starting during active infection. The data derive from a study of blood T cell repertoires in COVID-19. Study overall: Sample material is recorded as cDNA or gDNA derived from T cells, B-cell-depleted T cells, or PBMCs.

Per the study methods: Using reference gene primer amplification, nucleated cell counts were estimated. Measured with immunoSEQ multiplex PCR; TCRdb has only the in-frame clones, and not every one. Clone size and the V and J calls come from that table; the DNA yielded D and trimming. The table includes some 270,000 clones, around 81% detected once. The CDR3 contains 11 residues. The V segment lost 10 bases and the J segment 7 bases; nucleotides outside the gene matches: 5. The germline CDR1 and CDR2 sequences are LNHDA and SQIVND (reference sequence). The chain has TRBV19 and TRBJ1-2; 8 bases agree with TRBD1. The TCR was taken from a person aged 65-85 years with COVID-19, enrolled during active disease. The sequencing sample was made of peripheral blood. The CDR3 spells CATGTGRGYTF. CDR3 coding DNA: TGTGCCACCGGGACAGGTCGTGGCTACACCTTC. The variable domain in full, completed from reference TRBV19 and TRBJ1-2, reads DGGITQSPKYLFRKEGQNVTLSCEQNLNHDAMYWYRQDPGQGLRLIYYSQIVNDFQKGDIAEGYSVSREKKESFPLTVTSAQKNPTAFYLCATGTGRGYTFGSGTRLTVV.